The 18 T cell receptor beta chains reported below all come from one sample, sequenced in a study of T cells after yellow fever vaccination. MiXCR, run by TCRdb on the 5' RACE reads, gives a single entry per CDR3 protein. The sample lists approximately 450,000 distinct CDR3 sequences; 15% to 20% were seen once. Sequenced material: PBMCs, taken before the yellow fever booster vaccination. The receptor set was obtained from a man between 18 and 35 years old who received the YFV17D yellow fever vaccine.

This clonotype has more than one count but fewer than ten. The chain is built from TRBV7-2 and TRBJ1-1; D call uncertain. The germline V and J ends were trimmed by 1 base and 0 bases, with 9 bases remaining between them. CDR3 length: 15 amino acids. Germline V gene data show CDR1 as SGHTA and CDR2 as FQGNSA. The CDR3 region is CASSLGSRVNTEAFF. CDR3 nucleotides: TGTGCCAGCAGCTTAGGCTCGCGGGTGAACACTGAAGCTTTCTTT.

This clonotype was recorded a few times. The chain carries TRBV4-3 and TRBJ1-5; 9 bases match TRBD1. Germline CDR1 LGHNA, CDR2 YSLEER. CDR3 length equals 16 residues. The junction had 3 bases not matched to a gene; V was cut back by 0 bases and J by 3 bases. CDR3 amino acids: CASSQERTGVNQPQHF. The CDR3 DNA follows: TGCGCCAGCAGCCAAGAAAGGACAGGGGTCAATCAGCCCCAGCATTTT.

The chain recombines TRBV14 with TRBJ1-4; 10 bases map to TRBD1. Germline V gives CDR1 SGHDN, CDR2 FVKESK. V gave up 6 bases and J gave up 8 bases; unmatched junction bases: 9. There are 15 residues in the CDR3. In DNA, the CDR3 is TGTGCCAGCAGTTTTGACAGGGGGCGACGAGAAAAACTGTTTTTT. Its translation is CASSFDRGRREKLFF.

The chain has TRBV5-1 and TRBJ2-2; D is perhaps TRBD1 (6 bases). CDR1 SGHRS and CDR2 YFSETQ come from the germline V gene. The CDR3 runs 14 residues. The V end lost 6 bases, the J end lost 5 bases, and 14 bases lay between the germline ends. CDR3 in DNA: TGCGCCAGCAACAGGGATTCGGGTACCGGGGAGCTGTTTTTT. It encodes CASNRDSGTGELFF.

This sequence joins TRBV5-1 and TRBJ2-3; 7 nucleotides agree with TRBD1. Germline V lookup: CDR1 SGHRS, CDR2 YFSETQ. V gave up 4 bases and J gave up 2 bases; unmatched junction bases: 4. This CDR3 is built from 14 residues. DNA of the CDR3: TGCGCCAGCAGCCGGGACAGTTACACAGATACGCAGTATTTT. It specifies CASSRDSYTDTQYF.

In its sample, this clonotype was seen a few times. CDR3 in amino acids: CSVGGLGAKGYTF. The CDR3 bases are TGCAGCGTTGGGGGTTTAGGGGCTAAGGGCTACACCTTC. The rearrangement uses TRBV29-1 and TRBJ1-2; possibly TRBD1 for D (5 bases). V shed 4 bases and J shed 8 bases, with 17 bases lying between them. Germline assignment: CDR1 SQVTM and CDR2 ANQGSEA. The CDR3 is made up of 13 amino acids.

This rearrangement joins TRBV6-6 to TRBJ2-7, with 9 bases that match TRBD2. This CDR3 has 13 residues. Germline-derived CDR1 and CDR2 are MNHNY and SVGAGI (reference sequence). Unmatched junction bases numbered 6, after V lost 6 bases and J lost 6 bases. CDR3 in DNA: TGTGCCAGCAGCCCGGGACTAGCCTTCGAGCAGTACGTC. It translates to CASSPGLAFEQYV.

The chain joins TRBV7-2 to TRBJ2-2, with TRBD1 matching over 9 bases. The germline CDR1 and CDR2 sequences are SGHTA and FQGNSA. This CDR3 comprises 15 residues. The V segment lost 5 bases and the J segment 6 bases; nucleotides outside the gene matches: 7. The CDR3, as DNA: TGTGCCAGCAGCCATAAGACAGGGGGGTCCGGGGAGCTGTTTTTT. Translation: CASSHKTGGSGELFF. Based on the CDR3 plus reference TRBV7-2 and TRBJ2-2, the full variable domain is GAGVSQSPSNKVTEKGKDVELRCDPISGHTALYWYRQSLGQGLEFLIYFQGNSAPDKSGLPSDRFSAERTGGSVSTLTIQRTQQEDSAVYLCASSHKTGGSGELFFGEGSRLTVL.

The V gene is TRBV9, the J gene TRBJ2-3; D remains unclear. V lost 0 bases and J lost 0, with 8 bases in between. The CDR3 loop spans 15 amino acids. Germline lookup yields CDR1 SGDLS and CDR2 YYNGEE. The CDR3 DNA is TGTGCCAGCAGCGTAGCCCCGACTAGCACAGATACGCAGTATTTT. Protein sequence: CASSVAPTSTDTQYF.

This clonotype has more than one count but fewer than ten. The chain is built from TRBV2 and TRBJ2-1; D is uncertain. CDR3 length: 13 amino acids. The germline CDR1 and CDR2 sequences are SNHLY and FYNNEI. Trimming removed 1 base from V and 4 bases from J, with 5 bases in between. CDR3: CASSEGVYNEQFF. The CDR3 DNA is TGTGCCAGCAGTGAAGGAGTATACAATGAGCAGTTCTTC.

This chain joins TRBV7-2 and TRBJ2-7, with D possibly TRBD1 on 5 matching bases. This CDR3 is 14 amino acids long. The V end was cut by 5 bases, the J end by 2 bases, with 13 bases between. Germline-derived CDR1 and CDR2 are SGHTA and FQGNSA. CDR3 bases: TGTGCCAGCAGCACCAAGGACACGGCCTACGAGCAGTACTTC. Translating gives CASSTKDTAYEQYF.

The table lists this clonotype with a few counts. The V and J genes are TRBV7-2 and TRBJ2-5, with D unresolved. Looked up from germline, CDR1 is SGHTA and CDR2 is FQGNSA. The CDR3 length is 13 residues. Trimming shortened V by 5 bases and J by 4 bases, and 11 bases separated the two germline ends. CDR3 in amino acids: CASSRGPPETQYF. CDR3 sequence (DNA): TGTGCCAGCAGCCGCGGTCCACCAGAGACCCAGTACTTC. Filled out from reference TRBV7-2 and TRBJ2-5, the complete variable domain reads GAGVSQSPSNKVTEKGKDVELRCDPISGHTALYWYRQSLGQGLEFLIYFQGNSAPDKSGLPSDRFSAERTGGSVSTLTIQRTQQEDSAVYLCASSRGPPETQYFGPGTRLLVL.

V gene TRBV12-3 or TRBV12-4 combines with J gene TRBJ2-1; maybe TRBD2 (7 bases). The germline V and J ends were trimmed by 6 bases and 8 bases, with 17 bases remaining between them. CDR3 length: 14 residues. The CDR3: CASSPGRGFYEQFF. The CDR3 DNA reads as TGTGCCAGCAGCCCGGGGAGGGGGTTCTATGAGCAGTTCTTC.

This chain connects TRBV18 to TRBJ1-5; D remains unclear. CDR3 length: 14 residues. Germline values: CDR1 KGHSH, CDR2 LQKENI. V lost 2 bases, J lost 7 bases, and 12 bases lay in between. CDR3 sequence (DNA): TGTGCCAGCTCACCAGAATCCGGGTCCCAGCCCCAGCATTTT. It encodes CASSPESGSQPQHF.

The chain couples TRBV7-9 to TRBJ1-2; D is uncertain. V dropped 6 bases and J dropped 7 bases, with 15 bases sitting between them. Germline lookup yields CDR1 SEHNR and CDR2 FQNEAQ (reference sequence). The CDR3 has 13 amino acids. CDR3 nucleotides: TGTGCCAGCAGTTTGGACGGCTTCGGTGGCTACACCTTC. It translates to CASSLDGFGGYTF.

In this sample, this clonotype turned up a few times. The chain uses TRBV20-1 and TRBJ2-3, with 10 bases fitting TRBD2. V lost 3 bases and J lost 1; bases outside the gene matches: 10. The germline gives CDR1 DFQATT, CDR2 SNEGSKA (reference sequence). This CDR3 spans 17 amino acids. The CDR3 DNA is TGCAGTGCTAGTAGAGGTACCAGCGGGGGGGGCACAGATACGCAGTATTTT. Its translation: CSASRGTSGGGTDTQYF.

This clonotype has only one observation. The chain carries TRBV15 and TRBJ2-1, with 8 positions matching TRBD1. Trimming took 4 bases from V and 6 from J; bases not matched to a gene: 8. Germline V lookup: CDR1 LNHNV, CDR2 YYDKDF (reference sequence). The length of the CDR3 is 15 residues. The CDR3 DNA sequence: TGTGCCACCAGCATACAGGGGGGTATACGCAATGAGCAGTTCTTC. This translates into CATSIQGGIRNEQFF. Drawing the rest from reference TRBV15 and TRBJ2-1, the complete variable domain is DAMVIQNPRYQVTQFGKPVTLSCSQTLNHNVMYWYQQKSSQAPKLLFHYYDKDFNNEADTPDNFQSRRPNTSFCFLDIRSPGLGDTAMYLCATSIQGGIRNEQFFGPGTRLTVL.

This chain links TRBV5-6 with TRBJ2-3; 11 bases are a match to TRBD2. The V gene's germline CDR1 is SGHDT and CDR2 YYEEEE. The CDR3 spans 14 residues. V shed 7 bases and J 0 bases; nucleotides not matched to a gene: 1. The CDR3 sequence is CASGTSGSTDTQYF. The CDR3 nucleotides read TGTGCCAGCGGGACTAGCGGCAGCACAGATACGCAGTATTTT.